One and the same sample provided the 7 T cell receptor beta chains below, sequenced in a study of early T cells in non-severe SARS-CoV-2 infection. TCRdb recomputed calls from the 5' RACE reads with MiXCR, one row per CDR3 protein. The sample contains 90,000 to 120,000 distinct CDR3 sequences, around 10% of which appear only once. The sequenced sample consisted of whole blood. Receptor source: an adult who was a healthcare worker with PCR-confirmed SARS-CoV-2 infection or an uninfected control (not recorded which).

In this sample, this clonotype turned up a few times. This chain links TRBV20-1 with TRBJ2-1; possible D gene TRBD2, 7 bases. The V gene lost 2 bases and the J gene lost 5 bases, with 16 bases spanning the gap. In germline, CDR1 is DFQATT, CDR2 SNEGSKA (reference sequence). The CDR3 length is 15 residues. The CDR3 sequence is CSARSGGRVDNEQFF. The CDR3 nucleotides are TGCAGTGCTAGATCCGGGGGGCGGGTTGACAATGAGCAGTTCTTC.

This sequence joins TRBV28 and TRBJ2-6; D is undetermined. V lost 6 bases, J lost 0 bases, and 15 bases lay in between. The CDR3 is 17 amino acids. Germline V lookup: CDR1 MDHEN, CDR2 SYDVKM. CDR3 region: CASSPASASSGANVLTF. The CDR3 DNA reads TGTGCCAGCAGCCCCGCCAGCGCCAGCTCTGGGGCCAACGTCCTGACTTTC.

In this sample, this clonotype turned up a few times. The rearrangement uses TRBV10-3 and TRBJ2-5, with 9 bases fitting TRBD2. Unmatched junction bases numbered 7, after V lost 10 bases and J lost 1 base. The CDR3 is 14 residues long. CDR1 is ENHRY and CDR2 is SYGVKD in the germline V gene. CDR3 sequence (DNA): TGTGCCACTTCAGCGGGGGGAGGCCAAGAGACCCAGTACTTC. Its protein product is CATSAGGGQETQYF.

This rearrangement joins TRBV10-2 to TRBJ2-2; TRBD2 might be the D (5 bases). Looked up from germline, CDR1 is WSHSY and CDR2 is SAAADI. The CDR3 has 12 amino acids. V was pared by 8 bases and J by 6 bases, with 10 bases between. For the CDR3, the DNA is TGCGCCAGCGGAACTAGTCCCGGGGAGCTGTTTTTT. Translating gives CASGTSPGELFF.

This clonotype was recorded a few times. The V gene is TRBV9, the J gene TRBJ2-3; D call uncertain. The CDR3 spans 15 residues. Deletions cut 0 bases from V and 2 bases from J, with 10 bases between. Germline V gene sequence: CDR1 SGDLS, CDR2 YYNGEE. The CDR3 DNA follows: TGTGCCAGCAGCGTAGGGCGGCTTCCCACAGATACGCAGTATTTT. Translated: CASSVGRLPTDTQYF. The variable domain in full, with the rest retrieved from reference TRBV9 and TRBJ2-3, is DSGVTQTPKHLITATGQRVTLRCSPRSGDLSVYWYQQSLDQGLQFLIQYYNGEERAKGNILERFSAQQFPDLHSELNLSSLELGDSALYFCASSVGRLPTDTQYFGPGTRLTVL.

The V gene is TRBV11-2, the J gene TRBJ2-5, with D tentatively TRBD2 (5 bases). This CDR3 contains 13 residues. CDR1 and CDR2 from the germline V gene are SGHAT and FQNNGV. V was cut by 0 bases and J by 14 bases, with 16 bases left in between. Here the CDR3 reads CASSLEPGSILYF. The CDR3, as DNA: TGTGCCAGCAGCTTAGAACCGGGATCGATTCTATACTTC.

This chain links TRBV5-1 with TRBJ1-1; tentatively, D is TRBD1 (5 bases). V lost 3 bases, J lost 1 base, and 7 bases lay in between. The CDR3 has 13 amino acids. CDR1 and CDR2 from the germline V gene are SGHRS and YFSETQ. CDR3 region: CASSWDGNTEAFF. The CDR3 region has the DNA TGCGCCAGCAGCTGGGACGGGAACACTGAAGCTTTCTTT.